Presented here are 14 T cell receptor beta chains from one specimen sequenced in a study of blood T cell repertoires in COVID-19. Clones were read by immunoSEQ multiplex PCR, and TCRdb kept only the in-frame ones, dropping some. The sample carries under 100,000 clones, roughly 86% recorded once. Sample: peripheral blood. The origin of the receptors is a human donor in a cohort sampled during active COVID-19.

This clone appeared once. This chain links TRBV4-3 with TRBJ1-3; no reliable D call. Germline V gene data show CDR1 as LGHNA and CDR2 as YSLEER. With 0 bases removed from V and 0 bases from J, the gap between germline ends came to 12 bases. This CDR3 region has 17 residues. CDR3 in DNA: TGCGCCAGCAGCCAAGAACTAGGCACATACTCTGGAAACACCATATATTTT. It codes for CASSQELGTYSGNTIYF.

This clone has only one observation. The rearrangement joins TRBV11-1 to TRBJ1-1, with no clear D. This CDR3 comprises 13 residues. V dropped 5 bases and J dropped 4 bases, with 11 bases sitting between them. From germline, CDR1 is SGHAT and CDR2 FQDESV (reference sequence). The CDR3 bases are TGTGCCAGCAGCGCGACCACGGGCACTGAAGCTTTCTTT. It yields the protein CASSATTGTEAFF.

This chain links TRBV15 with TRBJ2-1; D possibly corresponds to TRBD2 (5 bases). CDR1 LNHNV and CDR2 YYDKDF come from the germline V gene (reference sequence). Trimming pared 0 bases from V and 2 bases from J, leaving 20 bases between. There are 19 residues in the CDR3. CDR3 bases: TGTGCCACCAGCAGAGATAGTTGGTATGGCCCCGGGACCTACAATGAGCAGTTCTTC. It yields the protein CATSRDSWYGPGTYNEQFF.

The CDR3 sequence is CASSEGILRQGEAFF. The CDR3 DNA is TGTGCCAGCAGTGAAGGGATTTTACGACAGGGCGAAGCTTTCTTT. The genes are TRBV25-1 and TRBJ1-1; 7 bases agree with TRBD1. Germline V CDR1 and CDR2: MGHDK, SYGVNS. The CDR3 sequence is 15 residues long. With 2 bases clipped from V and 8 bases from J, the junction kept 11 bases outside the gene matches.

The chain uses TRBV4-3 and TRBJ1-2, with D possibly matching TRBD1 (5 bases). Between the trimmed V and J ends, which lost 6 bases and 1 base, there was a span of 15 bases. Germline lookup yields CDR1 LGHNA and CDR2 YSLEER. This CDR3 is built from 15 residues. CDR3 in DNA: TGCGCCAGCAGTGTTAGGACACAATTTAACTATGGCTACACCTTC. Its protein product is CASSVRTQFNYGYTF.

The chain links TRBV27 to TRBJ2-1, with TRBD2 matching over 7 bases. The V gene's germline CDR1 is MNHEY and CDR2 SMNVEV (reference sequence). The CDR3 is 16 residues long. Unmatched junction bases numbered 6, after V lost 0 bases and J lost 4 bases. The CDR3 is CASSLSGGGSYNEQFF. CDR3 in DNA: TGTGCCAGCAGTTTATCCGGCGGGGGTTCTTACAATGAGCAGTTCTTC.

This chain uses TRBV2 with TRBJ1-5, with a possible D match to TRBD1 (6 bases). V was pared by 1 base and J by 2 bases, with 9 bases between. Germline V gene sequence: CDR1 SNHLY, CDR2 FYNNEI. The CDR3 spans 15 residues. The chain's CDR3 is CASSEGAGGNQPQHF. CDR3 coding DNA: TGTGCCAGCAGTGAAGGGGCAGGGGGCAATCAGCCCCAGCATTTT.

The genes are TRBV6-2 or TRBV6-3 and TRBJ2-1, with 12 bases fitting TRBD2. The CDR3 is 16 residues long. V was clipped by 6 bases and J by 4 bases; unmatched bases: 7. Germline V lookup: CDR1 MNHEY, CDR2 SVGEGT. CDR3 loop: CASSPRTSGDYNEQFF. The CDR3 coding sequence is TGTGCCAGCAGCCCTAGGACTAGCGGGGATTACAATGAGCAGTTCTTC.

V usage is TRBV4-1 and J usage is TRBJ2-1; 10 nucleotides line up with TRBD2. Germline V CDR1 and CDR2: MGHRA, YSYEKL. J was trimmed by 6 bases and V by 6 bases; bases with no gene match: 8. The CDR3 is 15 amino acids. CDR3 sequence (DNA): TGCGCCAGCAGTAGGGCTAGCGGGGGATTCAATGAGCAGTTCTTC. Its translation is CASSRASGGFNEQFF.

The gene calls are TRBV27 and TRBJ1-6; 9 bases are a match to TRBD1. The CDR3 runs 15 residues. Germline V gene sequence: CDR1 MNHEY, CDR2 SMNVEV (reference sequence). Trimming took 5 bases from V and 7 from J; bases not matched to a gene: 6. The CDR3 loop reads CASSRTGVANSPLHF. The CDR3 nucleotides read TGTGCCAGCAGTAGGACAGGGGTCGCCAATTCACCCCTCCACTTT.

V gene TRBV5-1 combines with J gene TRBJ2-5; the match to TRBD2 covers 11 bases. The ends lost 3 bases at V and 5 bases at J; junction bases unmatched: 6. This CDR3 has 15 residues. Germline V CDR1 and CDR2: SGHRS, YFSETQ. CDR3 DNA sequence: TGCGCCAGCAGCTCGACTAGCGGGATGGGGGAGACCCAGTACTTC. It codes for CASSSTSGMGETQYF.

This chain uses TRBV28 with TRBJ2-1; TRBD2 matches 13 bases. Trimming removed 6 bases from V and 0 bases from J; junction bases left unmatched: 8. Germline V gene sequence: CDR1 MDHEN, CDR2 SYDVKM. The CDR3 has 18 residues. The CDR3 DNA reads TGTGCCAGCAGGCCGGGGACTAGCGGGGTCGTCTCCTACAATGAGCAGTTCTTC. It is translated as CASRPGTSGVVSYNEQFF.

The chain has TRBV30 and TRBJ1-5; the D gene is possibly TRBD1 (5 bases). The V and J ends lost 2 bases and 4 bases respectively, with 15 bases between them. Germline V gene lookup returns CDR1 GTSNPN and CDR2 SVGIG (reference sequence). CDR3 length equals 15 residues. Written as DNA, the CDR3 is TGTGCCTGGAGTCCCGCGGGGGGAAGTAATCAGCCCCAGCATTTT. Its translation: CAWSPAGGSNQPQHF.

The chain joins TRBV13 to TRBJ2-4; the D gene is possibly TRBD1 (6 bases). The length of the CDR3 is 14 residues. The germline gives CDR1 PRHDT, CDR2 FYEKMQ (reference sequence). V was clipped by 3 bases and J by 5 bases, with 11 bases between them. Written as DNA, the CDR3 is TGTGCCAGCAGCTTGCTAGGGGGACAAAACATTCAGTACTTC. This codes for CASSLLGGQNIQYF.